The clone carrying this TCR beta chain has just a few counts. Its antigen is currently unknown. The data stem from a study of T cells in Graves' hyperthyroidism and ophthalmopathy. General observations from the study: Most thyroid clonotypes with frequency above 0.001 were detected in blood.

Trimming removed 5 bases from V and 2 bases from J, with 10 bases in between. Germline loops: CDR1 SNHLY, CDR2 FYNNEI. The CDR3 loop spans 14 amino acids. If no ophthalmopathy progression occurred within 18 months, Graves' hyperthyroidism was stable. Diagnosis relied on clinical symptoms, serum thyroxine and TRAb, thyroid ultrasound and orbital computed tomography. TCR beta CDR3 regions were amplified from RNA transcripts. The HTBI primer set served for first-round RT-PCR of the TCR CDR3. TCRdb called the multiplex PCR reads again in MiXCR, with one record for every CDR3 protein. This sample has some 350,000 distinct CDR3 sequences, with 25% found just once.

The chain uses TRBV2 and TRBJ2-1; D is possibly TRBD1 (6 bases). The sequenced sample was blood. This clonotype originated in a man over 45 with Graves' hyperthyroidism. The CDR3 DNA sequence: TGTGCCAGCAGTAGGACAGTTACCTACAATGAGCAGTTCTTC. Its translation is CASSRTVTYNEQFF.